Presented here are 7 T cell receptor beta chains from one specimen sequenced in a study of blood T cell repertoires in COVID-19 (dated by TCRdb to the early 2020s). To prepare the library, the immunoSEQ multiplex PCR assay was applied. The clones in this table, taken by TCRdb from immuneACCESS, are in-frame only. Not every clone is retained; where verified, under half of the shortfall comes from an unresolved V gene, and the cause of the rest is unknown. For this sample the table gives about 280,000 clones, of which around 91% were detected only once. The ten largest clones add up to 1.5% to 2% of the sample. Sequencing input: PBMCs or T cells enriched from blood (not recorded which). The receptor set was obtained from a woman under 30 with acute COVID-19.

The rearrangement uses TRBV2 and TRBJ2-2; TRBD2 matches at 10 bases. J lost 7 bases, V lost 3 bases, and 11 bases had no gene match. This CDR3 region has 17 residues. Germline V CDR1 and CDR2: SNHLY, FYNNEI. The CDR3 loop reads CASSDIRASGSGGELFF. In nucleotides, the CDR3 is TGTGCCAGCAGTGACATTAGGGCTAGCGGGAGTGGCGGGGAGCTGTTTTTT.

The J gene is TRBJ1-5, the V gene TRBV2; D is unresolved. Germline lookup yields CDR1 SNHLY and CDR2 FYNNEI. With 1 base removed from V and 9 bases from J, the gap between germline ends came to 7 bases. The CDR3 consists of 12 residues. CDR3 coding DNA: TGTGCCAGCAGTGAAGTTGGGCGGCCCCAGCATTTT. It yields the protein CASSEVGRPQHF.

This clone has more than one count but fewer than ten. The chain carries TRBV18 and TRBJ2-1; 10 positions agree with TRBD2. The trim removed 3 bases at V and 0 bases at J, leaving 5 bases unmatched. Germline loops: CDR1 KGHSH, CDR2 LQKENI. The CDR3 length is 17 residues. The CDR3 loop reads CASSPFLAGGSYNEQFF. CDR3 DNA: TGTGCCAGCTCACCCTTTTTAGCGGGAGGCTCCTACAATGAGCAGTTCTTC.

The rearrangement uses TRBV20-1 and TRBJ1-5; D gene uncertain. The germline V and J ends were trimmed by 3 bases and 3 bases, with 9 bases remaining between them. The germline V gene has CDR1 DFQATT and CDR2 SNEGSKA (reference sequence). This CDR3 region has 13 residues. The CDR3 sequence: CSASDQYNQPQHF. CDR3 coding DNA: TGCAGTGCTAGTGACCAGTACAATCAGCCCCAGCATTTT.

V gene TRBV11-2 combines with J gene TRBJ1-4; D remains ambiguous. In germline, CDR1 is SGHAT, CDR2 FQNNGV. V lost 5 bases and J 0 bases, leaving 13 bases between the germline ends. CDR3 length equals 16 residues. CDR3 residues: CASSPSARATNEKLFF. Written as DNA, the CDR3 is TGTGCCAGCAGCCCATCCGCCCGAGCAACTAATGAAAAACTGTTTTTT.

The rearrangement joins TRBV27 to TRBJ2-1; D ambiguous. The length of the CDR3 is 14 residues. Between the trimmed V and J ends, which lost 6 bases and 4 bases, there was a span of 13 bases. The germline CDR1 and CDR2 sequences are MNHEY and SMNVEV (reference sequence). The CDR3 sequence: CASSSIADYNEQFF. The CDR3 DNA sequence: TGTGCCAGCAGCTCGATAGCAGATTACAATGAGCAGTTCTTC.

The genes are TRBV24-1 and TRBJ2-1; 15 positions agree with TRBD2. The CDR3 consists of 16 residues. The trim removed 3 bases at V and 8 bases at J, leaving 4 bases unmatched. Germline V lookup: CDR1 KGHDR, CDR2 SFDVKD. CDR3 DNA: TGTGCCACCAGTGATGGGACTAGCGGGAGGATCCATGAGCAGTTCTTC. Its translation: CATSDGTSGRIHEQFF.